The clone carrying this T cell receptor (beta chain) has a single count. Its antigen is undetermined. V was clipped by 5 bases and J by 0 bases, with 20 bases between them. Germline V lookup: CDR1 LNHDA, CDR2 SQIVND (reference sequence). CDR3 length equals 19 residues. This entry comes from a study of vaccination effects on CD4 cells after COVID-19. Study information: Cultures of under 2.5 million PBMC per well contained around 11 IU/ml IL-2 plus 10 ug/ml peptides. Overall study results and limits: After vaccination, at late timepoints, clones induced by infection and by vaccine contracted markedly. Missing from the study were early post-infection timepoints, and its convalescent patients were few.

Measured with immunoSEQ multiplex PCR; TCRdb has only the in-frame clones, and not every one. Of 45,000 to 55,000 clones in the sample, roughly 70% were seen once. Following an approximately ten-day culture, CD4+ T cells were purified. Vaccination of participants consisted of two doses of either the BNT162b2 or mRNA-1273 vaccine. On day 3 and again on day 7, half the medium was replaced with IL-2 medium. The TCR originated in a human donor who received a COVID-19 vaccine. The V call is TRBV19, the J call TRBJ1-6; the D gene is possibly TRBD1 (6 bases). This specimen consisted of CD4+ T cells from PBMCs cultured without peptide, obtained after COVID-19 vaccination. CDR3 DNA: TGTGCCAGTAGTTTACAGGGATTCCGTAAGAGCTCCTATAATTCACCCCTCCACTTT. Protein: CASSLQGFRKSSYNSPLHF.